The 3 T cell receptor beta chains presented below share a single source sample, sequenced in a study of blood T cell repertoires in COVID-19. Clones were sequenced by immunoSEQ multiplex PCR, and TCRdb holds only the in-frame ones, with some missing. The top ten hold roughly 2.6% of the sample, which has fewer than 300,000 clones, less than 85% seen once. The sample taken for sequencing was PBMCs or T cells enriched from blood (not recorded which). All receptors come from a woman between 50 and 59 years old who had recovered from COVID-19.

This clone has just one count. The CDR3 reads CASSLGGQLAQYF. The CDR3 region has the DNA TGCGCCAGCAGCTTGGGGGGACAGCTAGCCCAGTACTTC. The chain employs TRBV5-1 and TRBJ2-5, with 7 bases matching TRBD1. Germline CDR1 is SGHRS and CDR2 is YFSETQ. There are 13 residues in the CDR3. Trimming took 0 bases from V and 9 from J; bases not matched to a gene: 5.

The CDR3 DNA reads as TGTGCCTGGAGTGTATACGCGGGGTCCACCGGGGAGCTGTTTTTT. Amino acids: CAWSVYAGSTGELFF. The J gene is TRBJ2-2, the V gene TRBV30; perhaps TRBD2 as D (6 bases). V lost 0 bases and J lost 4, with 12 bases in between. CDR1 and CDR2 (germline): GTSNPN, SVGIG (reference sequence). The CDR3 is 15 residues long.

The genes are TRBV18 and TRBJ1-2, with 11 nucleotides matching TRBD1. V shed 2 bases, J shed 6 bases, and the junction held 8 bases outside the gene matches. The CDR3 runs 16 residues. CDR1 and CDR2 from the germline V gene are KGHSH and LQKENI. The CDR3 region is CASSPSGGQGANGYTF. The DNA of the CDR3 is TGTGCCAGCTCACCATCGGGCGGACAGGGGGCGAATGGCTACACCTTC.